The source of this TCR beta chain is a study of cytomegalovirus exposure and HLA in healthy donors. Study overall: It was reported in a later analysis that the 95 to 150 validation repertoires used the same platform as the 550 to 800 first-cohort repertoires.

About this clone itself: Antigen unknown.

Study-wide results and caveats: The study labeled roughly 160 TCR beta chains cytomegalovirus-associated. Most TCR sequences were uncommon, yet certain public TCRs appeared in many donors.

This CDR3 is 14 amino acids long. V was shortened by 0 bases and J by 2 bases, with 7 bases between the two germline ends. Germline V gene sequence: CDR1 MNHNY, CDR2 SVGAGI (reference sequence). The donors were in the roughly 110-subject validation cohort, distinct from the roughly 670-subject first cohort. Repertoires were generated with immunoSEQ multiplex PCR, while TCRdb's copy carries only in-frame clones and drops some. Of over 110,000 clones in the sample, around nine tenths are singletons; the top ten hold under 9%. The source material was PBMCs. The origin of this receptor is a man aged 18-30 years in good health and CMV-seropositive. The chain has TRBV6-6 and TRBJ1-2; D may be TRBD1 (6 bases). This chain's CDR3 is CASSYSTGNYGYTF. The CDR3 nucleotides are TGTGCCAGCAGTTACTCGACAGGAAACTATGGCTACACCTTC.